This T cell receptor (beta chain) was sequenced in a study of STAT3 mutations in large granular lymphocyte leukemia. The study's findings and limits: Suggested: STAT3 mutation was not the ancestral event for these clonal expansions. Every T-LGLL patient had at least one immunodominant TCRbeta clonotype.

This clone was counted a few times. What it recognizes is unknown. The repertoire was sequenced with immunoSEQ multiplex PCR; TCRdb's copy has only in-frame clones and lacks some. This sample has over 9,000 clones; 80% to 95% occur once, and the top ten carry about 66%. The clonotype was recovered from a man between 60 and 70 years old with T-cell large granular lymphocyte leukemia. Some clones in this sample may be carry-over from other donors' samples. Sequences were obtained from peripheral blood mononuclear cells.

The chain's CDR3 is CASSLEGLGTDTQYF. CDR3 DNA: TGCGCCAGCAGCTTGGAGGGACTAGGCACAGATACGCAGTATTTT. The chain uses TRBV5-1 and TRBJ2-3; 8 bases line up with TRBD2. V was pared by 0 bases and J by 1 base, with 1 base of the junction left unmatched. From germline, CDR1 is SGHRS and CDR2 YFSETQ. The CDR3 contains 15 residues.